The entry that follows covers one TCR beta chain sequence. Per the authors' pipeline: Reference gene primer amplification gave nucleated cell count estimates. Only in-frame clones appear in the TCRdb table, and some are missing; sequencing was by immunoSEQ multiplex PCR. The DNA gave D and trimming, while V, J and clone size come from that table. Among 300,000 to 350,000 clones listed, about nine tenths were seen once. This record belongs to a study of blood T cell repertoires in COVID-19. About the research overall: Material from acute and convalescent COVID-19 was sourced from the United States, Italy and Spain.

Germline V gene data show CDR1 as KGHSH and CDR2 as LQKENI. The CDR3 has 15 amino acids. The V and J ends lost 2 bases and 5 bases, in that order; junction bases with no gene match: 5. Sequenced: peripheral blood. The chain couples TRBV18 to TRBJ1-5; TRBD1 matches at 8 bases. This sequence originates from a man aged 25 to 40 with COVID-19, enrolled during active disease. CDR3 amino acids: CASSPSSGGDQPQHF. DNA of the CDR3: TGTGCCAGCTCACCATCTTCAGGGGGCGATCAGCCCCAGCATTTT.